The 3 T cell receptor beta chains below all came from one sample that was sequenced in a study of identical twins listed by TCRdb under 2016. The library was made by 5' RACE. The run used an Illumina HiSeq 2000. Starting from the raw public reads, TCRdb applied fastp trimming at Q25, assembled clones with MiXCR and retained in-frame beta chains. Every CDR3 protein is listed once, alongside the most common genes and DNA of its rows. The sample records about 240,000 distinct CDR3 sequences, roughly a tenth of which are singletons. 8% to 10% of the sample lies in the top ten. Input material: memory T cells sorted from blood. The intended sense of this specimen's cell subset or site label: CD45RO+ enriched T cells. The receptors derive from a man aged 45-60 years in good health.

This clonotype turned up a few times. The V call is TRBV12-3 or TRBV12-4, the J call TRBJ2-6; 9 nucleotides agree with TRBD1. The CDR3 contains 17 residues. V lost 3 bases to trimming and J lost 1 base; unmatched junction nucleotides: 4. This CDR3 reads CASSFKGQGSGANVLTF. The CDR3 DNA sequence: TGTGCCAGCAGTTTCAAGGGACAGGGATCTGGGGCCAACGTCCTGACTTTC.

The chain employs TRBV7-2 and TRBJ2-7; D may match TRBD1 or TRBD2 (5 bases each). The germline gives CDR1 SGHTA, CDR2 FQGNSA. The CDR3 runs 14 residues. The V gene lost 0 bases and the J gene lost 7 bases, with 13 bases spanning the gap. The CDR3 coding sequence is TGTGCCAGCAGCTTAGCGGGCTGGGGGACGGAGCAGTACTTC. Translating gives CASSLAGWGTEQYF.

A few counts support this clonotype. This chain uses TRBV24-1 with TRBJ2-1; perhaps TRBD2 as D (5 bases). This CDR3 spans 16 amino acids. Deletions cut 2 bases from V and 2 bases from J, with 12 bases between. Germline assignment: CDR1 KGHDR and CDR2 SFDVKD. The CDR3 bases are TGTGCCACCAGTGATTCCGGGATAGGCACCTACAATGAGCAGTTCTTC. This gives the protein CATSDSGIGTYNEQFF.